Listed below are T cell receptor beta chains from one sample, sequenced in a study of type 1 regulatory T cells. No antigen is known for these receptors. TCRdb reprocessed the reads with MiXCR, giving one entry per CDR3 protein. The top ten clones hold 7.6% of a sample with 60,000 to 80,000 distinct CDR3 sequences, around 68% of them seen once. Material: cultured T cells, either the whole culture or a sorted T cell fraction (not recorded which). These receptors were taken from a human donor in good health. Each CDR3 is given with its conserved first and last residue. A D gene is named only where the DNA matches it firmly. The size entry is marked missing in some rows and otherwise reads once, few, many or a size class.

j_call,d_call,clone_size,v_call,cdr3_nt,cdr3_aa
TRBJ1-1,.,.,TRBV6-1,TGTGCCAGCAGTGTGTTGAGTGGTGGGGCTTTCTTT,CASSVLSGGAFF
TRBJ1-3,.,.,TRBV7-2,TGTGCCAGCAGCCCACTCGTGGACAGTATCTCTGGAAACACCATATATTTT,CASSPLVDSISGNTIYF
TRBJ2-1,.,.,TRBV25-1,TGTGCCAGCAATTTCGGGAACAATGAGCAGTTCTTC,CASNFGNNEQFF
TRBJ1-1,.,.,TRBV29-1,TGCAGCGTTCGCGGAGGAGGCACTGAAGCTTTCTTT,CSVRGGGTEAFF
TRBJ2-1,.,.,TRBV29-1,TGCAGCGTCCTCAGGGGGGACCCCTACAATGAGCAGTTCTTC,CSVLRGDPYNEQFF
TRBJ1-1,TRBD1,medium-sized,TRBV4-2,TGTGCCAGCAGCCCTTGGACAGGGGATATGAACACTGAAGCTTTCTTT,CASSPWTGDMNTEAFF
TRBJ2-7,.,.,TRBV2,TGTGCCAGCAGTGGACAACCTACCTACGAGCAGTACTTC,CASSGQPTYEQYF
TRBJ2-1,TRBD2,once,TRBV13,TGTGCCAGCAGCTCCAGCGGGATCCCATACAATGAGCAGTTCTTC,CASSSSGIPYNEQFF
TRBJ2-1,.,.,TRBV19,TGTGCCAGTAGACGACTAGATCGTCCTGAATACAATGAGCAGTTCTTC,CASRRLDRPEYNEQFF
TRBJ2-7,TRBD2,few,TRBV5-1,TGCGCCAGCAGAATTGGGACTAGCGTTTACGAGCAGTACTTC,CASRIGTSVYEQYF